This T cell receptor (beta chain) came from a study of PD-L1 blockade in urothelial cancer. Study summary: The year 2014 saw patients start atezolizumab, 1,200 mg intravenously every 3 weeks. Across blood samples, T cells had a median count of around 140,000.

TCRdb's table, derived via immunoSEQ multiplex PCR, lists solely in-frame clones and lacks some. This sample carries roughly 53,000 clones, 87% of them seen once, and the ten largest clones take approximately 14%. Germline values: CDR1 SGHVS, CDR2 FQNEAQ. This CDR3 has 15 residues. The V and J ends lost 2 bases and 3 bases respectively, with 11 bases between them. Time point given: pretreatment peripheral blood. Patients were diagnosed with urothelial carcinoma, either locally advanced or metastatic. Each patient gave between 1 and 8 samples, pretreatment and on-treatment. The sequence was collected from a woman aged 55-69 years with urothelial cancer. V and J are TRBV7-8 and TRBJ1-5; perhaps TRBD1 as D (5 bases). This sample comprised PBMCs, obtained around atezolizumab (anti-PD-L1) treatment. CDR3 nucleotides: TGTGCCAGCAGCTTATCCGACAGTACCAATCAGCCCCAGCATTTT. As protein: CASSLSDSTNQPQHF. The variable domain in full, completed from reference TRBV7-8 and TRBJ1-5, reads GAGVSQSPRYKVAKRGQDVALRCDPISGHVSLFWYQQALGQGPEFLTYFQNEAQLDKSGLPSDRFFAERPEGSVSTLKIQRTQQEDSAVYLCASSLSDSTNQPQHFGDGTRLSIL.